This T cell receptor beta chain was identified during a study of blood T cell repertoires in COVID-19. Study background: Sample material is recorded as cDNA or gDNA derived from T cells, B-cell-depleted T cells, or PBMCs.

Seattle cases were enrolled at active infection and followed longitudinally. Authors' processing steps: Reference gene primer amplification in the assay estimated nucleated cell counts. TCRdb keeps only in-frame clones here, not all; method: immunoSEQ multiplex PCR. V and J calls and clone size are copied from that table; D and trimming were computed from the DNA. The table has about 370,000 clones, 80% to 90% seen once. CDR1 is SGHNT and CDR2 is YENEEA in the germline V gene. This CDR3 has 13 residues. Trimming removed 5 bases from V and 3 bases from J, with 10 bases in between. The specimen was peripheral blood. This TCR derives from a woman under 40 with COVID-19, enrolled during active disease. The J gene is TRBJ2-5, the V gene TRBV11-3, with no clear D. CDR3 sequence: CASSKTLEETQYF. The CDR3 bases are TGTGCCAGCAGCAAGACACTGGAAGAGACCCAGTACTTC. Based on the CDR3 plus reference TRBV11-3 and TRBJ2-5, the full variable domain is EAGVVQSPRYKIIEKKQPVAFWCNPISGHNTLYWYLQNLGQGPELLIRYENEEAVDDSQLPKDRFSAERLKGVDSTLKIQPAELGDSAVYLCASSKTLEETQYFGPGTRLLVL.